This TCR beta chain originates from a study of cytomegalovirus exposure and HLA in healthy donors. PCR involved 60 Vbeta and 13 Jbeta primers. Only in-frame clones appear in the TCRdb table, and some are missing; sequencing was by immunoSEQ multiplex PCR. This table holds 180,000 or so clones, about four fifths found once. On this clone itself: Its antigen is currently unknown.

Study-wide results and caveats: Excluded: some indistinguishable V segments such as TRBV6-2 and TRBV6-3. In a later analysis, a missense DCLRE1C variant was linked to TCR beta V- and J-gene trimming. Cytomegalovirus-associated TCR beta chains were listed, numbering around 150.

The CDR3 is 13 amino acids. Deletions cut 11 bases from V and 1 base from J, with 14 bases between. Germline CDR1 reads SEHNR; CDR2 reads FQNEAQ (reference sequence). The sequence came from a male donor in good health and CMV-seronegative. The rearrangement joins TRBV7-9 to TRBJ1-1; D not resolved. The sequencing input was PBMCs. In DNA, the CDR3 is TGTGCCTCCATGCCCCCCAGGAACACTGAAGCTTTCTTT. Protein: CASMPPRNTEAFF.